Reported below is one T cell receptor (beta chain). CDR3 length equals 15 residues. Profiling relied on immunoSEQ multiplex PCR, and the TCRdb table lists in-frame clones only, not all of them. The sample has roughly 130,000 clones, 84% seen once. This sample was taken from a study of blood T cell repertoires in COVID-19. Study in general: There were acute and convalescent COVID-19 samples, and they came from the United States, Italy and Spain. From T cells, B-cell-depleted T cells, or PBMCs came the material, which was cDNA or gDNA.

The sample comprised peripheral blood. The chain couples TRBV21-1 to TRBJ1-2. TRBV21-1 is described as a pseudogene. The TCR sequence derives from a woman aged 55-75 years with acute or convalescent COVID-19. The CDR3 sequence is CATKQRRGGLLGYTF. The DNA of the CDR3 is TGTGCCACCAAGCAAAGGCGGGGAGGGCTCCTTGGCTACACCTTC.